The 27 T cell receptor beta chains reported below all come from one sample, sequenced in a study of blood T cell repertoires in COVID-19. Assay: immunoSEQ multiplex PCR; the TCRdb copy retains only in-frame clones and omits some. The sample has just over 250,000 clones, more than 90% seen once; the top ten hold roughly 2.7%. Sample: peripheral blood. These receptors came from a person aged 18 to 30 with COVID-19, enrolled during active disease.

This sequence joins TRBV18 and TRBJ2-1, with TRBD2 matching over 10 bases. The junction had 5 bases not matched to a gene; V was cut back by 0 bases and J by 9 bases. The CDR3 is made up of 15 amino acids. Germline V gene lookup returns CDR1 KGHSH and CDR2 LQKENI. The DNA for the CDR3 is TGTGCCAGCTCACCACCAGCGGGAGGGCCTGGTGAGCAGTTCTTC. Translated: CASSPPAGGPGEQFF.

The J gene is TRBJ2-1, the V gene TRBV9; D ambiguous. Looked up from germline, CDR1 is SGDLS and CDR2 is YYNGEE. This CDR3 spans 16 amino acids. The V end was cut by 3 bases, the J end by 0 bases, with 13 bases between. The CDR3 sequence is CASSAHSTLSYNEQFF. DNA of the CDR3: TGTGCCAGCAGCGCCCACTCGACTCTCTCCTACAATGAGCAGTTCTTC.

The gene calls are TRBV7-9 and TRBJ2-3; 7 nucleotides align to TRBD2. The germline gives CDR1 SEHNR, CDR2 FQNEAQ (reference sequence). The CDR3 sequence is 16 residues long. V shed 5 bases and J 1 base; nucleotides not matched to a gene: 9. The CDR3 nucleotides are TGTGCCAGCAGCCCTCGACTAGCCTCGGGCACAGATACGCAGTATTTT. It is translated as CASSPRLASGTDTQYF.

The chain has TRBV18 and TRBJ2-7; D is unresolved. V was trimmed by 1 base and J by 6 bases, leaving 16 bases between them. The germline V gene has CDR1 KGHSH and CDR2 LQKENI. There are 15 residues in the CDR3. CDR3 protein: CASSPRMDLLGEQYF. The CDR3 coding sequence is TGTGCCAGCTCACCACGCATGGATCTTCTAGGCGAGCAGTACTTC.

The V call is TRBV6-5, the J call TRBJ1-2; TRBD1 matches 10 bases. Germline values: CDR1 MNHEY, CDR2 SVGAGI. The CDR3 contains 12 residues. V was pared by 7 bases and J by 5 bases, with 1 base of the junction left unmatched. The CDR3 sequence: CASKGQGYGYTF. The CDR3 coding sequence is TGTGCCAGCAAGGGACAGGGGTATGGCTACACCTTC.

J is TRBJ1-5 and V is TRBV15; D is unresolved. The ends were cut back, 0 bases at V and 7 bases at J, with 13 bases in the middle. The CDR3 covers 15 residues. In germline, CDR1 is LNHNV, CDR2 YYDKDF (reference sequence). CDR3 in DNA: TGTGCCACCAGCAGAGATTTAGCGGGATTGCAGCCCCAGCATTTT. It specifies CATSRDLAGLQPQHF.

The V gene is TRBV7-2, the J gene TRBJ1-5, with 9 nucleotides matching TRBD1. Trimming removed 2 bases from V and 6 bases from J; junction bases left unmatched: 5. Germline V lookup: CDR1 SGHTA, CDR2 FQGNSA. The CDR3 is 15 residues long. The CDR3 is CASSLWTGARQPQHF. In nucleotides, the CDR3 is TGTGCCAGCAGCTTATGGACAGGGGCGCGTCAGCCCCAGCATTTT.

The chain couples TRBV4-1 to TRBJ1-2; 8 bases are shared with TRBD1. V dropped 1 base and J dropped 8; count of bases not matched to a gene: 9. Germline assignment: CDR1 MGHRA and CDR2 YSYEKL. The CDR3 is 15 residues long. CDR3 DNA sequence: TGCGCCAGCAGCCAAGTTTCAACAGGGGGAGCCGGCTACACCTTC. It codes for CASSQVSTGGAGYTF.

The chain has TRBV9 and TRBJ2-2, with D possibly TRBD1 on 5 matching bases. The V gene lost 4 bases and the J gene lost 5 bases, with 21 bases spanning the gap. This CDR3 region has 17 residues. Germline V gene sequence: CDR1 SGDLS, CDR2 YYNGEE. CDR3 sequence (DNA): TGTGCCAGCAGCTCCCAAAAGACAGCCCTTGGAACCGGGGAGCTGTTTTTT. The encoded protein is CASSSQKTALGTGELFF.

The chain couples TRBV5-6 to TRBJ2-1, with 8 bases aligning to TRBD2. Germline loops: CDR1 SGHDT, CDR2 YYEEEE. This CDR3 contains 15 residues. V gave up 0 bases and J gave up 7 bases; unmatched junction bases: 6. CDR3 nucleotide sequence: TGTGCCAGCAGCTTGGGGAGGACTAGCACGAATGAGCAGTTCTTC. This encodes CASSLGRTSTNEQFF.

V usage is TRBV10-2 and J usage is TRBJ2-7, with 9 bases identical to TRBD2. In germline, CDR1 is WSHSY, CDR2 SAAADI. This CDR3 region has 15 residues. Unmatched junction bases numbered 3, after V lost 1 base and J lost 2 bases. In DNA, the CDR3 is TGCGCCAGCAGTGAGTTTCTAGCGGGGACCTACGAGCAGTACTTC. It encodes CASSEFLAGTYEQYF.

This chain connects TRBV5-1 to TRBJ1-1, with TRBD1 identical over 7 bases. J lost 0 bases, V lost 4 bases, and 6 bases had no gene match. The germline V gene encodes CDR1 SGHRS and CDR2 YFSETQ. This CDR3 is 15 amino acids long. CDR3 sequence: CASSPRGQLNTEAFF. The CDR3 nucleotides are TGCGCCAGCAGCCCGAGGGGACAGCTGAACACTGAAGCTTTCTTT.

The CDR3 sequence is CASSTRDSPQETQYF. The CDR3 coding sequence is TGTGCCAGCAGCACCCGGGACAGTCCTCAAGAGACCCAGTACTTC. The J gene is TRBJ2-5, the V gene TRBV5-8, with 7 bases fitting TRBD1. The V gene's germline CDR1 is SGHTS and CDR2 YDEGEE. The V gene end was trimmed by 4 bases and the J gene end by 2 bases; junction bases not matched to a gene: 8. The CDR3 has 15 residues.

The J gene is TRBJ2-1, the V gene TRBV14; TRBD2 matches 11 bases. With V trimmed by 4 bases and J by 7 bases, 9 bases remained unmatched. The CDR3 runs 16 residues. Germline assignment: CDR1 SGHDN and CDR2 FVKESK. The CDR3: CASSPQRLAGRNEQFF. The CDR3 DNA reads TGTGCCAGCAGCCCCCAACGACTAGCGGGAAGGAATGAGCAGTTCTTC.

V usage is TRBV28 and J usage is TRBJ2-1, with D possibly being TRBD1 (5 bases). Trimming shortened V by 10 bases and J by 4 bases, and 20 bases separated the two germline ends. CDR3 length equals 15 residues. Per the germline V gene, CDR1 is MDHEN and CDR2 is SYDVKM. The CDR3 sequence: CATLQVRGIYNEQFF. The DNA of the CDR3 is TGTGCCACCCTTCAAGTAAGGGGTATTTACAATGAGCAGTTCTTC.

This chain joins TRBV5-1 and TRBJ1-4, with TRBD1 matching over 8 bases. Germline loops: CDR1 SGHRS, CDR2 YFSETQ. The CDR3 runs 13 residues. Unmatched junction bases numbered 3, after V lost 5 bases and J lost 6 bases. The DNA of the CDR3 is TGCGCCAGCAGTCAGGGGGCAGATGAAAAACTGTTTTTT. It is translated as CASSQGADEKLFF. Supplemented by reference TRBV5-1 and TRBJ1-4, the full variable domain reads KAGVTQTPRYLIKTRGQQVTLSCSPISGHRSVSWYQQTPGQGLQFLFEYFSETQRNKGNFPGRFSGRQFSNSRSEMNVSTLELGDSALYLCASSQGADEKLFFGSGTQLSVL.

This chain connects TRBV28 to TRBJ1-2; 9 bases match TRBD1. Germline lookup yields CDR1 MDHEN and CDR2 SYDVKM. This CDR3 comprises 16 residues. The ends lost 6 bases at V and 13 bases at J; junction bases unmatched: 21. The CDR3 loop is CASSTAGQGSKRAVTF. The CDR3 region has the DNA TGTGCCAGCAGCACCGCGGGACAGGGTTCTAAGCGGGCGGTCACCTTC.

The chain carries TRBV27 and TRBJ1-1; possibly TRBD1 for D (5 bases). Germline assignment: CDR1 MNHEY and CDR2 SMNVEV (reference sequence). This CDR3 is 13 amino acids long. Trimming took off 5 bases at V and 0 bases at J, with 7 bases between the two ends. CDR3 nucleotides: TGTGCCAGCAGTATGACAGTGAACACTGAAGCTTTCTTT. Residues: CASSMTVNTEAFF.

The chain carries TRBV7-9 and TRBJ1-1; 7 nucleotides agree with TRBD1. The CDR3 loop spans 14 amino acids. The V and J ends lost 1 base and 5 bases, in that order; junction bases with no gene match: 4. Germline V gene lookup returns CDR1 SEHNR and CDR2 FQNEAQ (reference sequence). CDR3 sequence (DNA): TGTGCCAGCAGCTTAGGAGGGGGCATTACTGAAGCTTTCTTT. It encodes CASSLGGGITEAFF.

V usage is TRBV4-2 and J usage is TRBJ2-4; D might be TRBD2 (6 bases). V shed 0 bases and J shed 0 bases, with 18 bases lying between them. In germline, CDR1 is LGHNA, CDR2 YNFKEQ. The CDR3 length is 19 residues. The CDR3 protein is CASSQDPDTGERAKNIQYF. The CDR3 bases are TGTGCCAGCAGCCAAGATCCCGATACGGGGGAGAGAGCCAAAAACATTCAGTACTTC.

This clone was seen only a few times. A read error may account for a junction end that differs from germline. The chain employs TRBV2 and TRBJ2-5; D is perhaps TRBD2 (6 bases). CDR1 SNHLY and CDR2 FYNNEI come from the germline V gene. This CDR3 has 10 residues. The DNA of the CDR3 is TGTGCCAGCAGTGGTGGGAGGCCCAACTTC. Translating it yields CASSGGRPNF.

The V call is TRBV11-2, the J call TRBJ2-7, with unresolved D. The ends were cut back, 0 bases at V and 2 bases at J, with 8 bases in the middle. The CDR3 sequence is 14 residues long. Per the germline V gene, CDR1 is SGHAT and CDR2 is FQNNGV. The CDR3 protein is CASSLDLVTYEQYF. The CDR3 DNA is TGTGCCAGCAGCTTAGATCTCGTAACCTACGAGCAGTACTTC.

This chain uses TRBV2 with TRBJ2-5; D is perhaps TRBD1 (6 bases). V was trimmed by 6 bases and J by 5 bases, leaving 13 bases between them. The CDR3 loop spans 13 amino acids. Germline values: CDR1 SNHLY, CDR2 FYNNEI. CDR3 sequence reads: CASRDRDIETQYF. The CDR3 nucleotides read TGTGCCAGCAGGGACCGGGACATCGAGACCCAGTACTTC.

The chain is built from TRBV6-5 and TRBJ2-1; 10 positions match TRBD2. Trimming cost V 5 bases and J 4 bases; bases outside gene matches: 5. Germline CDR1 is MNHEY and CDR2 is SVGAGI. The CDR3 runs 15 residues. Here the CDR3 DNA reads TGTGCCAGCAGTAAAAGGACTAGCGGTTACAATGAGCAGTTCTTC. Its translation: CASSKRTSGYNEQFF.

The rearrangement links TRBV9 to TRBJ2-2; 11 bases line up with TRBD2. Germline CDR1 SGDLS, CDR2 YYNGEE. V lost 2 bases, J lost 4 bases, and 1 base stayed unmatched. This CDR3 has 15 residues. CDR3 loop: CASSVLAGGTGELFF. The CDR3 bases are TGTGCCAGCAGCGTGCTAGCGGGAGGCACCGGGGAGCTGTTTTTT. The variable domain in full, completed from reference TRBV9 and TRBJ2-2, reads DSGVTQTPKHLITATGQRVTLRCSPRSGDLSVYWYQQSLDQGLQFLIQYYNGEERAKGNILERFSAQQFPDLHSELNLSSLELGDSALYFCASSVLAGGTGELFFGEGSRLTVL.

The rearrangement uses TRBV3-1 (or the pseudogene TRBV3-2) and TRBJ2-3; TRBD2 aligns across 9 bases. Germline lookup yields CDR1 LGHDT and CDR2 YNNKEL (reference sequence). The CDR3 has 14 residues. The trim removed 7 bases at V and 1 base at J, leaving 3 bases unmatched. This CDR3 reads CASTRTSGTDTQYF. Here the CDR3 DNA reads TGTGCCAGCACCCGGACTAGCGGCACAGATACGCAGTATTTT.

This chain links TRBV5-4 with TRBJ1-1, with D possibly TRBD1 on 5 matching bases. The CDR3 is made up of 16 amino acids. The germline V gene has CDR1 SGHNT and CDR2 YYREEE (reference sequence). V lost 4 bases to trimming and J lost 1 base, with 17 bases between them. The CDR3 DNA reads TGTGCCAGCAGCCCGGCGGGGGGTCAAAAGAACACTGAAGCTTTCTTT. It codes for CASSPAGGQKNTEAFF.